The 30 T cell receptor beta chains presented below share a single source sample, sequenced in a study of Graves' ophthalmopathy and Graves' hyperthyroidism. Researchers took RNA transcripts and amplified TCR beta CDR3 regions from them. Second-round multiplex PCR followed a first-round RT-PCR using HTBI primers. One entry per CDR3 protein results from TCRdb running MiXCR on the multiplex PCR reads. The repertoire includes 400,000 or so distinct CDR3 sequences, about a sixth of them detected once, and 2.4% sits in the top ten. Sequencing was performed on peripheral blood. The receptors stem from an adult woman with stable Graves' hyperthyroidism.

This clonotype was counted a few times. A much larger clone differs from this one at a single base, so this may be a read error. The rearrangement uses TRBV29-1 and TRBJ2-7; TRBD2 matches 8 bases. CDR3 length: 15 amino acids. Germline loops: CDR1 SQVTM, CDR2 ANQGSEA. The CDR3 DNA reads TGCAGCGTCTTGATCTCCGGGACTAGATCCTACGCGCAGTACTTC. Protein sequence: CSVLISGTRSYAQYF.

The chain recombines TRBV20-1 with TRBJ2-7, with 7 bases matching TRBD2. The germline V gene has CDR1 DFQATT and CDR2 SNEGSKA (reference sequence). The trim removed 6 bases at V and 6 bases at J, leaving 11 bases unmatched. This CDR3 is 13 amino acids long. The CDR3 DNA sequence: TGCAGTGCGCACCGGGACGGGGGGTTCGAGCAGTACTTC. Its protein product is CSAHRDGGFEQYF.

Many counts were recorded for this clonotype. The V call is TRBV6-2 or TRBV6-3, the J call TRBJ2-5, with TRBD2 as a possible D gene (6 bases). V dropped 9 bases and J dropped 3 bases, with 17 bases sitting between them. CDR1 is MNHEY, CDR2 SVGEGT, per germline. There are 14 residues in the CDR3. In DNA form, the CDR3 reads TGTGCCAGTCGAAACGCGGGGCCAAAAGAGACCCAGTACTTC. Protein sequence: CASRNAGPKETQYF.

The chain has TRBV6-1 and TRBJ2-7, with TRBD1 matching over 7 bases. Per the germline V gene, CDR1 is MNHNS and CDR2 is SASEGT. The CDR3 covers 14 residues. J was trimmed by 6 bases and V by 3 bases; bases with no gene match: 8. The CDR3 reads CASSELTGTGEQYF. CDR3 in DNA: TGTGCCAGCAGTGAGTTGACAGGGACGGGCGAGCAGTACTTC.

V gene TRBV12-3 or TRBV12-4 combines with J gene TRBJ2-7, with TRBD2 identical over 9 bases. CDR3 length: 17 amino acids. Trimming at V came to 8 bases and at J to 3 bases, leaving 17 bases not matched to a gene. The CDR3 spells CASGQIEASGKSYEQYF. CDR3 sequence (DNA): TGTGCCAGCGGCCAAATAGAGGCTAGCGGGAAGAGCTACGAGCAGTACTTC.

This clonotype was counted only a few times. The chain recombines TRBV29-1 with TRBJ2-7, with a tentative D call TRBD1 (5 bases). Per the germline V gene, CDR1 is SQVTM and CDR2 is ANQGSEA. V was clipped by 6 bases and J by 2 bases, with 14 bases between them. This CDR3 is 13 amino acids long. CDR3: CSVRTRMTYEQYF. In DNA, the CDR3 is TGCAGCGTGCGGACACGGATGACCTACGAGCAGTACTTC.

CDR3 sequence reads: CASRVLSTQAQYF. In DNA, the CDR3 is TGTGCCAGCAGAGTCCTCTCAACCCAGGCGCAGTATTTT. The genes are TRBV12-3 or TRBV12-4 and TRBJ2-3; D is undetermined. V gave up 6 bases and J gave up 10 bases, with 17 bases separating them. This CDR3 is 13 amino acids long.

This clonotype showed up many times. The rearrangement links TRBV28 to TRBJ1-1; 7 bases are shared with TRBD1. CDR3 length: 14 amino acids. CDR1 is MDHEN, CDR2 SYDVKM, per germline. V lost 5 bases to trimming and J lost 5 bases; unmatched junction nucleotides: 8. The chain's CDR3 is CASSPNPGGTEAFF. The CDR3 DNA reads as TGTGCCAGCAGTCCCAACCCAGGGGGTACTGAAGCTTTCTTT.

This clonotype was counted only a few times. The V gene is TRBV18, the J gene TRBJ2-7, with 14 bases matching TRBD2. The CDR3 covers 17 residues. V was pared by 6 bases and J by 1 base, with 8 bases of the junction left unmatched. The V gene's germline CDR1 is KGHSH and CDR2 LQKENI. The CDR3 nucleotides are TGTGCCAGCTCCGGGACTAGCGGGAGTCAAAGGTCCTACGAGCAGTACTTC. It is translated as CASSGTSGSQRSYEQYF.

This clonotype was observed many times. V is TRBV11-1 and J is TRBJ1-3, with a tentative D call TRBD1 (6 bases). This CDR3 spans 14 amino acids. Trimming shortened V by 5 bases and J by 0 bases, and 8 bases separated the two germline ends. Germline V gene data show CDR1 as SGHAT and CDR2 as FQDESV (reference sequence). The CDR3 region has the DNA TGTGCCAGCAGCCGGACAGCCTCTGGAAACACCATATATTTT. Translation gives CASSRTASGNTIYF. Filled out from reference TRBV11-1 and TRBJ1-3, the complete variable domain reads EAEVAQSPRYKITEKSQAVAFWCDPISGHATLYWYRQILGQGPELLVQFQDESVVDDSQLPKDRFSAERLKGVDSTLKIQPAELGDSAMYLCASSRTASGNTIYFGEGSWLTVV.

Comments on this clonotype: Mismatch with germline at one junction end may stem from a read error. CDR3 in DNA: TGTGCCAGCAGTTGGACTAGGGACAATGAGAAGTTCTTC. Protein sequence: CASSWTRDNEKFF. The chain uses TRBV12-3 or TRBV12-4 and TRBJ2-1; tentative D call: TRBD2 (7 bases). The length of the CDR3 is 13 residues.

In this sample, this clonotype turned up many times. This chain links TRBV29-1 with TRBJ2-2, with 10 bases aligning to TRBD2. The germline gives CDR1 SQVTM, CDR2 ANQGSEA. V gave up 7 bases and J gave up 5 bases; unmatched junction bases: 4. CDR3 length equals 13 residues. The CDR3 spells CSGLGLATGELFF. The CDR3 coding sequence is TGCAGCGGGCTGGGACTAGCGACCGGGGAGCTGTTTTTT.

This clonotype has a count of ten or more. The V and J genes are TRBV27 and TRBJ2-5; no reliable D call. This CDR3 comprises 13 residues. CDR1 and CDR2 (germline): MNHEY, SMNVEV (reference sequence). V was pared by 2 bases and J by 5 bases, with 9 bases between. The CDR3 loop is CASSLASWETQYF. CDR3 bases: TGTGCCAGCAGTTTAGCTAGTTGGGAGACCCAGTACTTC.

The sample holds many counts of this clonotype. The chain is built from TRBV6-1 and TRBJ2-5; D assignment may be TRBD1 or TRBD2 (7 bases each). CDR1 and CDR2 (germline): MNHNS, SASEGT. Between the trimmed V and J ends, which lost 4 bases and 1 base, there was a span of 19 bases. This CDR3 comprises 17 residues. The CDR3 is CASSARTGRGAQETQYF. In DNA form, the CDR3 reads TGTGCCAGCAGTGCCCGGACAGGCCGGGGGGCCCAAGAGACCCAGTACTTC.

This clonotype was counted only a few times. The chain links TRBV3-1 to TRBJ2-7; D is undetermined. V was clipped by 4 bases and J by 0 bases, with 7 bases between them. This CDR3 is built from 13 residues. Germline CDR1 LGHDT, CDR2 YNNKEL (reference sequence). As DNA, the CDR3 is TGTGCCAGCAGCCGGGAAAGCTCCTACGAGCAGTACTTC. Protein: CASSRESSYEQYF.

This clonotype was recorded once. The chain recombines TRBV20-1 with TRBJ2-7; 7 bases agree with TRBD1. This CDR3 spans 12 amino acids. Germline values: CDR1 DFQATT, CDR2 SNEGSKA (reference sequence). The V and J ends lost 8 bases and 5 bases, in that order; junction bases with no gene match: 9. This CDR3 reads CSSPGQGDEQYV. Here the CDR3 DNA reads TGCAGTTCGCCGGGGCAGGGGGACGAGCAGTACGTC.

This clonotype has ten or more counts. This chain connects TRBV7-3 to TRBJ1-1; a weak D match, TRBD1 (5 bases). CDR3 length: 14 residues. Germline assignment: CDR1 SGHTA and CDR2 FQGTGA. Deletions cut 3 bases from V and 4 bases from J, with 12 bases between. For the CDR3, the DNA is TGTGCCAGCAGCTTTTCCGGGGCCGTCACTGAAGCTTTCTTT. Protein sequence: CASSFSGAVTEAFF.

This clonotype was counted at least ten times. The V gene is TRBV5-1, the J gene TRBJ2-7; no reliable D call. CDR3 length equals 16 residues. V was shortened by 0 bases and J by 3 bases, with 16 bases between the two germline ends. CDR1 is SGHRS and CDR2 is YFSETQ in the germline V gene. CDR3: CASSLGEHPGDYEQYF. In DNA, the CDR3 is TGCGCCAGCAGCTTGGGTGAACACCCCGGTGACTACGAGCAGTACTTC.

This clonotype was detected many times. The CDR3: CASSFDGNEQYF. In DNA, the CDR3 is TGTGCCAGCAGTTTTGACGGGAACGAGCAGTACTTC. J is TRBJ2-7 and V is TRBV12-3 or TRBV12-4; maybe TRBD2 (5 bases). The CDR3 spans 12 residues. Trimming shortened V by 3 bases and J by 5 bases, and 8 bases separated the two germline ends.

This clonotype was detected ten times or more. Here the CDR3 DNA reads TGTGCCAGCAGCTTAGTACGTACCTCCAGGGAACTCTTCTTT. Protein: CASSLVRTSRELFF. The V gene is TRBV7-2, the J gene TRBJ1-1; weak D call: TRBD1 (5 bases). Between the trimmed V and J ends, which lost 1 base and 14 bases, there was a span of 20 bases. Germline lookup yields CDR1 SGHTA and CDR2 FQGNSA. CDR3 length: 14 residues. Drawing the rest from reference TRBV7-2 and TRBJ1-1, the complete variable domain is GAGVSQSPSNKVTEKGKDVELRCDPISGHTALYWYRQSLGQGLEFLIYFQGNSAPDKSGLPSDRFSAERTGGSVSTLTIQRTQQEDSAVYLCASSLVRTSRELFFGQGTRLTVV.

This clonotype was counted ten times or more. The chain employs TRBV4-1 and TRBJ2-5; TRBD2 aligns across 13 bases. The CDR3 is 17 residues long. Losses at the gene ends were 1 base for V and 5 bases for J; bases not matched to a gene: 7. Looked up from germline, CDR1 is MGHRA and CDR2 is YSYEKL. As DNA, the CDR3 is TGCGCCAGCAGCCAAGGGGCGACTAGCGGGAGGTTGGAGACCCAGTACTTC. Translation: CASSQGATSGRLETQYF.

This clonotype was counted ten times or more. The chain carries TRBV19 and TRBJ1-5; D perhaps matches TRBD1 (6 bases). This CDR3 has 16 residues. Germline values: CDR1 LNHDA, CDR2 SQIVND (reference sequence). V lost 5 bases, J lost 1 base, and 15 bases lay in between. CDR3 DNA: TGTGCCAGTAGTCCCCCCGGGACACTGAGCAATCAGCCCCAGCATTTT. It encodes CASSPPGTLSNQPQHF.

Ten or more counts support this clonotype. CDR3: CAWSVALAGGSAGELFF. The CDR3 DNA reads TGTGCCTGGAGTGTAGCACTAGCGGGAGGTTCTGCCGGGGAGCTGTTTTTT. The genes are TRBV30 and TRBJ2-2, with 12 positions matching TRBD2. Unmatched junction bases numbered 8, after V lost 0 bases and J lost 6 bases. From germline, CDR1 is GTSNPN and CDR2 SVGIG (reference sequence). The CDR3 is made up of 17 amino acids.

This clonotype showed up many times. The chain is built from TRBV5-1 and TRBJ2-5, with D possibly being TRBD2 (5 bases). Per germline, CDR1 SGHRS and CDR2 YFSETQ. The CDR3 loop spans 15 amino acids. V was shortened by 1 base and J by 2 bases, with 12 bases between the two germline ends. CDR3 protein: CASSLFSEKQETQYF. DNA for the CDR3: TGCGCCAGCAGCTTGTTTAGCGAGAAACAAGAGACCCAGTACTTC.

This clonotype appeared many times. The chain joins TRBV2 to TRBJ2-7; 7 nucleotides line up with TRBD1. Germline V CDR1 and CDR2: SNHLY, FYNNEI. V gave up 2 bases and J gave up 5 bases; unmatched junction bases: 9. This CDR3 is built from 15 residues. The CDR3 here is CASSEFEQGFHEQYF. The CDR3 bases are TGTGCCAGCAGTGAATTCGAACAGGGGTTCCACGAGCAGTACTTC.

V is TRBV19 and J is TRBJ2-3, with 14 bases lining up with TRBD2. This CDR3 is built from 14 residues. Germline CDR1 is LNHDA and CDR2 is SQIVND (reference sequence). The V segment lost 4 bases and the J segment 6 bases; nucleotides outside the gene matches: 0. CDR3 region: CASSRTSGRDTQYF. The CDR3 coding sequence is TGTGCCAGTAGTAGGACTAGCGGGAGGGATACGCAGTATTTT.

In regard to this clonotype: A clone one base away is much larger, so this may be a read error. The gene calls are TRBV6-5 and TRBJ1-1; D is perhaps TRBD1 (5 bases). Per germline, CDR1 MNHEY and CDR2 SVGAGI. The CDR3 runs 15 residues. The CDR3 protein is CASSYSIGGSTEACF. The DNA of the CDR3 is TGTGCCAGCAGTTACTCGATCGGGGGATCCACTGAAGCTTGCTTT.

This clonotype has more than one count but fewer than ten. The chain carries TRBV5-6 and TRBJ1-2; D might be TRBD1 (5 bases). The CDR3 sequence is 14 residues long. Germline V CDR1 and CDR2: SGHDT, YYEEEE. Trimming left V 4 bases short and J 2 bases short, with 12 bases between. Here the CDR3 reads CASSTGPTNYGYTF. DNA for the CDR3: TGTGCCAGCAGCACGGGACCTACCAACTATGGCTACACCTTC.

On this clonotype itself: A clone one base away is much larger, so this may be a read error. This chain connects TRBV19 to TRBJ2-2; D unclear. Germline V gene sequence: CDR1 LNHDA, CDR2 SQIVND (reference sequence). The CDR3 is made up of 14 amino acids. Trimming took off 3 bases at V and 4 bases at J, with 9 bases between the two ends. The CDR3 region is CASSIVRSTGELFF. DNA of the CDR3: TGTGCCAGTAGTATCGTCAGAAGCACCGGGGAGCTGTTTTTT.

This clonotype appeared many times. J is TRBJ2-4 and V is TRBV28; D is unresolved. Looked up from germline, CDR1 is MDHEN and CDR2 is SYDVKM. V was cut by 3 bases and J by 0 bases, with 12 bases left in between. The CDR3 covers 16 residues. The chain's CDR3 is CASSFEIKLAKNIQYF. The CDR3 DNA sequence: TGTGCCAGCAGTTTCGAGATAAAACTAGCCAAAAACATTCAGTACTTC.